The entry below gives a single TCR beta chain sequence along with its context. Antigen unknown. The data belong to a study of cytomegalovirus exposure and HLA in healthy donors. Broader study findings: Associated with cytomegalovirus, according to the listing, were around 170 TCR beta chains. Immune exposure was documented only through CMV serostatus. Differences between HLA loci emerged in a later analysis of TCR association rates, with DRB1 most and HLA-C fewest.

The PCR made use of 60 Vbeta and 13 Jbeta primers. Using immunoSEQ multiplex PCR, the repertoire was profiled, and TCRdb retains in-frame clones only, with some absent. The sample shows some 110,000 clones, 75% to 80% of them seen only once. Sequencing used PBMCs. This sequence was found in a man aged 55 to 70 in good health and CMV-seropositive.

CDR3 DNA: TGCGCCAGCAGCGTACAGGGGGCGAAGAACACTGAAGCTTTCTTT. Protein product: CASSVQGAKNTEAFF. The chain links TRBV5-1 to TRBJ1-1; 9 bases line up with TRBD1. V was clipped by 4 bases and J by 1 base; unmatched bases: 5. The germline V gene encodes CDR1 SGHRS and CDR2 YFSETQ. This CDR3 contains 15 residues.